This T cell receptor beta chain was documented in a study of PD-1 blockade in classical Hodgkin lymphoma. As for this clone: Antigen: not known.

The germline V gene has CDR1 MNHEY and CDR2 SVGAGI. Trimming pared 9 bases from V and 4 bases from J, leaving 14 bases between. The CDR3 totals 13 residues. Data came from immunoSEQ multiplex PCR; TCRdb stores just in-frame clones and leaves some out. The sample has around 30,000 clones; about 93% are singletons. Study-level findings and limits: In newly diagnosed patients, baseline TCR diversity was reportedly below that of healthy donors.

The time point here: cycle 4 day 1 (C4D1), after five to seven weeks of nivolumab. Autologous stem cell transplantation was followed by relapse in every patient, and brentuximab vedotin exposure varied. Isolation of CD4+ T cells from thawed PBMCs was performed by magnetic negative selection. The J gene is TRBJ2-3, the V gene TRBV6-5; tentatively, D is TRBD2 (7 bases). The clonotype was recovered from a human donor with classical Hodgkin lymphoma. Material: CD4+ T cells from blood, obtained before the fourth cycle of nivolumab. CDR3 region: CASTRGGADTQYF. The CDR3 DNA reads as TGTGCCAGTACGAGAGGGGGGGCAGATACGCAGTATTTT.